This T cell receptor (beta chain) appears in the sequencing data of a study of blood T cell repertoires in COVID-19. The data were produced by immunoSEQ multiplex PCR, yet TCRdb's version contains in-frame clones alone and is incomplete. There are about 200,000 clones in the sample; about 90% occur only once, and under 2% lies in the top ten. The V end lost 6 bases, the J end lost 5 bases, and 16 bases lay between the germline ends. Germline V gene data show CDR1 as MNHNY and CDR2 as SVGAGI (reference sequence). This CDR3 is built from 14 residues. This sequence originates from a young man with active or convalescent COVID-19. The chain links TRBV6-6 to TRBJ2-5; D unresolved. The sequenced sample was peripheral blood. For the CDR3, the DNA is TGTGCCAGCAGCCCCCTCCCTGAGGAGGAGACCCAGTACTTC. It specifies CASSPLPEEETQYF.